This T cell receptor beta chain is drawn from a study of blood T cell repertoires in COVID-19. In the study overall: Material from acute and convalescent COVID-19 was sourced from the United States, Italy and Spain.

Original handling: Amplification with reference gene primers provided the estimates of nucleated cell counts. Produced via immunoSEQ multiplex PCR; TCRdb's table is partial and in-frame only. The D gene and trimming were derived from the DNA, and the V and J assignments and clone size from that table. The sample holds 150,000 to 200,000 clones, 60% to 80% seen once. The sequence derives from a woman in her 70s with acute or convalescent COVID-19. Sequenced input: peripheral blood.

Here the CDR3 DNA reads TGTGCCGGACAGGGGACGAATACGCAGTATTTT. This gives the protein CAGQGTNTQYF. The chain carries TRBV30 and TRBJ2-3; 9 nucleotides line up with TRBD1. CDR1 GTSNPN and CDR2 SVGIG come from the germline V gene (reference sequence). The CDR3 has 11 amino acids. The trim removed 8 bases at V and 7 bases at J, leaving 4 bases unmatched.